Each of the 31 T cell receptor beta chains below was sequenced from the same sample in a study of blood T cell repertoires in COVID-19. Assay: immunoSEQ multiplex PCR; the TCRdb copy retains only in-frame clones and omits some. The sample lists 150,000 to 200,000 clones; nearly 90% were seen once. The sample consisted of peripheral blood. These receptors all stem from a young man who had recovered from COVID-19.

This sequence joins TRBV5-6 and TRBJ1-6, with D perhaps TRBD1 (5 bases). CDR3 length: 17 amino acids. Germline CDR1 reads SGHDT; CDR2 reads YYEEEE. With 6 bases removed from V and 0 bases from J, the gap between germline ends came to 16 bases. The CDR3 region is CASMIGRGSSYNSPLHF. The CDR3 coding sequence is TGTGCCAGCATGATAGGGAGGGGAAGCTCCTATAATTCACCCCTCCACTTT.

This sequence joins TRBV5-1 and TRBJ1-4; no definite D call. The CDR3 has 17 residues. Germline lookup yields CDR1 SGHRS and CDR2 YFSETQ. V was trimmed by 0 bases and J by 0 bases, leaving 12 bases between them. Here the CDR3 reads CASSLGRSGATNEKLFF. CDR3 bases: TGCGCCAGCAGCTTGGGAAGGTCGGGTGCAACTAATGAAAAACTGTTTTTT.

The chain couples TRBV9 to TRBJ2-2, with D possibly TRBD1 on 5 matching bases. The germline V gene has CDR1 SGDLS and CDR2 YYNGEE. Trimming took off 4 bases at V and 1 base at J, with 11 bases between the two ends. The CDR3 covers 15 residues. The CDR3 region has the DNA TGTGCCAGCAGCACCCTAGACAGGAACACCGGGGAGCTGTTTTTT. It is translated as CASSTLDRNTGELFF.

This sequence joins TRBV19 and TRBJ2-4; D remains unclear. Germline values: CDR1 LNHDA, CDR2 SQIVND (reference sequence). V lost 3 bases, J lost 0 bases, and 12 bases lay in between. The CDR3 consists of 16 residues. CDR3 sequence: CASSMEQILAKNIQYF. CDR3 bases: TGTGCCAGTAGTATGGAACAGATCCTAGCCAAAAACATTCAGTACTTC.

The chain links TRBV9 to TRBJ2-7; TRBD1 might be the D (6 bases). This CDR3 comprises 13 residues. Trimming left V 3 bases short and J 3 bases short, with 10 bases between. Germline-derived CDR1 and CDR2 are SGDLS and YYNGEE. As DNA, the CDR3 is TGTGCCAGCAGCGCGACAGGAAACTACGAGCAGTACTTC. Its protein product is CASSATGNYEQYF.

V is TRBV7-2 and J is TRBJ2-7, with a tentative D call TRBD2 (6 bases). Trimming removed 7 bases at V and 1 base at J, with 14 bases between. This CDR3 region has 14 residues. Germline-derived CDR1 and CDR2 are SGHTA and FQGNSA. The CDR3 region has the DNA TGTGCCAGCAACGGCGGGACTCTATCCTACGAGCAGTACTTC. It translates to CASNGGTLSYEQYF.

J is TRBJ2-6 and V is TRBV5-4; D perhaps matches TRBD1 (5 bases). Germline assignment: CDR1 SGHNT and CDR2 YYREEE (reference sequence). The CDR3 covers 16 residues. Trimming stripped 0 bases from V and 5 bases from J, with 12 bases between. The CDR3 sequence: CASSLEGRIRANVLTF. CDR3 bases: TGTGCCAGCAGCTTGGAGGGGCGTATTAGGGCCAACGTCCTGACTTTC.

The rearrangement links TRBV5-4 to TRBJ2-3; 7 bases map to TRBD1. The CDR3 runs to 14 residues. V was pared by 4 bases and J by 3 bases, with 5 bases of the junction left unmatched. CDR1 is SGHNT, CDR2 YYREEE, per germline (reference sequence). In DNA, the CDR3 is TGTGCCAGCAGCCGACAGGGTGGGACAGATACGCAGTATTTT. Protein sequence: CASSRQGGTDTQYF. Looking up the rest from reference TRBV5-4 and TRBJ2-3 gives the full variable domain: ETGVTQSPTHLIKTRGQQVTLRCSSQSGHNTVSWYQQALGQGPQFIFQYYREEENGRGNFPPRFSGLQFPNYSSELNVNALELDDSALYLCASSRQGGTDTQYFGPGTRLTVL.

The J gene is TRBJ1-2, the V gene TRBV29-1; unclear D gene. Germline CDR1 SQVTM, CDR2 ANQGSEA. V dropped 4 bases and J dropped 8 bases, with 11 bases sitting between them. This CDR3 comprises 11 residues. CDR3 DNA sequence: TGCAGCGTTGTTAGCCTCTGGGGCTACACCTTC. Translating it yields CSVVSLWGYTF.

V and J are TRBV7-2 and TRBJ2-5; 10 nucleotides line up with TRBD1. Germline CDR1 reads SGHTA; CDR2 reads FQGNSA. The CDR3 sequence is 15 residues long. V was pared by 2 bases and J by 7 bases, with 7 bases of the junction left unmatched. The CDR3 DNA sequence: TGTGCCAGCAGCTTATTCGGGACAGGGGAAGGGACCCAGTACTTC. This translates into CASSLFGTGEGTQYF.

CDR3 region: CASSPGETQYF. CDR3 bases: TGTGCCAGCAGCCCAGGGGAGACCCAGTACTTC. The J gene is TRBJ2-5, the V gene TRBV7-8; a weak D match, TRBD1 (5 bases). The V gene's germline CDR1 is SGHVS and CDR2 FQNEAQ. Trimming pared 5 bases from V and 5 bases from J, leaving 6 bases between. There are 11 residues in the CDR3.

The genes are TRBV3-1 (or the pseudogene TRBV3-2) and TRBJ1-2; D is undetermined. The CDR3 covers 14 residues. CDR1 is LGHDT, CDR2 YNNKEL, per germline (reference sequence). With 4 bases removed from V and 3 bases from J, the gap between germline ends came to 12 bases. CDR3: CASSPLGEDYGYTF. CDR3 in DNA: TGTGCCAGCAGCCCTCTCGGGGAGGACTATGGCTACACCTTC.

The CDR3 DNA sequence: TGTGCCAGCACGCAGCTAGCGGGAGACACCGGGGAGCTGTTTTTT. Residues: CASTQLAGDTGELFF. V gene TRBV6-5 combines with J gene TRBJ2-2, with TRBD2 identical over 10 bases. V lost 7 bases to trimming and J lost 3 bases; unmatched junction nucleotides: 5. CDR3 length equals 15 residues. The germline V gene has CDR1 MNHEY and CDR2 SVGAGI.

The rearrangement uses TRBV6-2 or TRBV6-3 and TRBJ2-7, with TRBD2 matching 7 bases. CDR1 and CDR2 (germline): MNHEY, SVGEGT. V was clipped by 6 bases and J by 3 bases; unmatched bases: 5. The CDR3 totals 13 residues. CDR3 sequence: CASSRTRSYEQYF. The DNA of the CDR3 is TGTGCCAGCAGCCGGACTAGAAGCTACGAGCAGTACTTC.

The chain links TRBV7-9 to TRBJ2-7; D is perhaps TRBD2 (7 bases). CDR3 size: 14 residues. Trimming removed 4 bases from V and 3 bases from J, with 13 bases in between. Germline CDR1 and CDR2: SEHNR and FQNEAQ (reference sequence). The CDR3 region has the DNA TGTGCCAGCAGCTCCCGAGGGGGGGGCTACGAGCAGTACTTC. Translated, it gives CASSSRGGGYEQYF.

This chain connects TRBV7-2 to TRBJ1-1, with a tentative D call TRBD1 (5 bases). Trimming cost V 2 bases and J 6 bases, with 10 bases left between them. Germline lookup yields CDR1 SGHTA and CDR2 FQGNSA. The CDR3 sequence is 13 residues long. CDR3 DNA sequence: TGTGCCAGCAGCTTAATGGAGGGACCTGAAGCTTTCTTT. Amino acid sequence: CASSLMEGPEAFF.

V gene TRBV12-3 or TRBV12-4 combines with J gene TRBJ2-1; D not certain. Trimming stripped 5 bases from V and 7 bases from J, with 12 bases between. This CDR3 has 13 amino acids. The CDR3 loop reads CASSLFSWNEQFF. CDR3 nucleotide sequence: TGTGCCAGCAGTCTGTTTAGTTGGAATGAGCAGTTCTTC.

V is TRBV11-2 and J is TRBJ1-1; 7 bases map to TRBD1. Germline V gene sequence: CDR1 SGHAT, CDR2 FQNNGV. The V segment lost 3 bases and the J segment 11 bases; nucleotides outside the gene matches: 9. The CDR3 has 13 residues. CDR3 sequence: CASSFNRGATAFF. The DNA for the CDR3 is TGTGCCAGCAGCTTTAACAGGGGTGCGACCGCTTTCTTT.

This sequence joins TRBV5-4 and TRBJ2-3, with TRBD2 identical over 13 bases. CDR1 SGHNT and CDR2 YYREEE come from the germline V gene (reference sequence). The CDR3 sequence is 16 residues long. Germline trimming cut 4 bases from V and 4 bases from J; bases unmatched to any gene: 6. CDR3 nucleotide sequence: TGTGCCAGCAGCGGTGGACTAGCGGGAGTGGCAGATACGCAGTATTTT. Amino acid sequence: CASSGGLAGVADTQYF.

This clone was counted a single time. The J gene is TRBJ2-1, the V gene TRBV3-1 (or the pseudogene TRBV3-2), with 8 positions matching TRBD1. Germline V lookup: CDR1 LGHDT, CDR2 YNNKEL (reference sequence). The CDR3 loop spans 18 amino acids. Unmatched junction bases numbered 17, after V lost 4 bases and J lost 6 bases. DNA of the CDR3: TGTGCCAGCAGCCCGGACAGGGTGGGGCGGGCGGTTGGCAATGAGCAGTTCTTC. It yields the protein CASSPDRVGRAVGNEQFF.

This clone was detected only a few times. The gene calls are TRBV9 and TRBJ2-7; 8 bases agree with TRBD1. V was pared by 7 bases and J by 6 bases, with 3 bases of the junction left unmatched. Germline CDR1 reads SGDLS; CDR2 reads YYNGEE. The CDR3 runs to 11 residues. CDR3 DNA: TGTGCCAGCGGACAGGGAGGCGAGCAGTACTTC. It codes for CASGQGGEQYF.

The chain carries TRBV5-1 and TRBJ2-5; maybe TRBD2 (7 bases). Between the trimmed V and J ends, which lost 4 bases and 4 bases, there was a span of 14 bases. The length of the CDR3 is 14 residues. Germline CDR1 is SGHRS and CDR2 is YFSETQ. Here the CDR3 reads CASSGRGQSETQYF. CDR3 coding DNA: TGCGCCAGCAGCGGGCGGGGGCAGTCAGAGACCCAGTACTTC.

DNA of the CDR3: TGTGCCAGCGTTATGGCGAGGGGGCTGGATGAAGCTTTCTTT. Encoded protein: CASVMARGLDEAFF. The chain has TRBV6-5 and TRBJ1-1; 7 bases line up with TRBD1. J lost 7 bases, V lost 8 bases, and 13 bases had no gene match. Per the germline V gene, CDR1 is MNHEY and CDR2 is SVGAGI. The CDR3 length is 14 residues.

The chain is built from TRBV4-3 and TRBJ2-7; TRBD1 aligns across 7 bases. This CDR3 region has 13 residues. V dropped 1 base and J dropped 5; count of bases not matched to a gene: 2. Looked up from germline, CDR1 is LGHNA and CDR2 is YSLEER. CDR3 bases: TGCGCCAGCAGCCAAGGAACAGGGGACGAGCAGTACTTC. Amino acid sequence: CASSQGTGDEQYF.

The rearrangement joins TRBV4-3 to TRBJ1-5; maybe TRBD1 (5 bases). The CDR3 sequence is 16 residues long. V lost 0 bases, J lost 0 bases, and 9 bases lay in between. CDR1 LGHNA and CDR2 YSLEER come from the germline V gene. CDR3 region: CASSQDWGLSNQPQHF. CDR3 DNA: TGCGCCAGCAGCCAAGATTGGGGCCTTAGCAATCAGCCCCAGCATTTT.

The chain links TRBV28 to TRBJ1-3; D is uncertain. CDR3 length: 15 residues. V lost 6 bases and J 0 bases, leaving 12 bases between the germline ends. Germline V gives CDR1 MDHEN, CDR2 SYDVKM. The CDR3 DNA reads TGTGCCAGCAGCCGAGCACGAAGCTCTGGAAACACCATATATTTT. It encodes CASSRARSSGNTIYF.

This clone appeared a single time. The rearrangement links TRBV27 to TRBJ2-7; TRBD2 agrees at 12 bases. Trimming at V came to 6 bases and at J to 4 bases, leaving 13 bases not matched to a gene. This CDR3 comprises 17 residues. Germline lookup yields CDR1 MNHEY and CDR2 SMNVEV (reference sequence). Here the CDR3 reads CASSNPIRTSGTYEQYF. CDR3 nucleotides: TGTGCCAGCAGCAACCCCATCCGGACTAGCGGGACATACGAGCAGTACTTC.

The CDR3 DNA follows: TGCGCCAGCAGCTTGGCGGGAGTGGGGAATGAGCAGTTCTTC. Translated: CASSLAGVGNEQFF. The rearrangement links TRBV5-1 to TRBJ2-1; maybe TRBD2 (6 bases). The CDR3 is 14 amino acids. The V end was cut by 0 bases, the J end by 7 bases, with 11 bases between. The germline gives CDR1 SGHRS, CDR2 YFSETQ. Together with reference TRBV5-1 and TRBJ2-1, the CDR3 gives the full variable domain: KAGVTQTPRYLIKTRGQQVTLSCSPISGHRSVSWYQQTPGQGLQFLFEYFSETQRNKGNFPGRFSGRQFSNSRSEMNVSTLELGDSALYLCASSLAGVGNEQFFGPGTRLTVL.

The gene calls are TRBV4-3 and TRBJ1-4, with TRBD1 as a possible D gene (5 bases). The CDR3 sequence is 14 residues long. With 1 base removed from V and 8 bases from J, the gap between germline ends came to 11 bases. Germline V lookup: CDR1 LGHNA, CDR2 YSLEER. The CDR3 here is CASSQGTQGEKLFF. The CDR3 DNA follows: TGCGCCAGCAGCCAAGGAACTCAGGGAGAAAAACTGTTTTTT.

The CDR3 coding sequence is TGCGCCAGCAGCTTGGGACTAGCGGGGAACAATGAGCAGTTCTTC. It translates to CASSLGLAGNNEQFF. V usage is TRBV5-1 and J usage is TRBJ2-1, with TRBD2 matching 11 bases. The length of the CDR3 is 15 residues. The ends lost 0 bases at V and 5 bases at J; junction bases unmatched: 1. Germline CDR1 reads SGHRS; CDR2 reads YFSETQ. The full variable domain, in which reference TRBV5-1 and TRBJ2-1 provide the parts outside the CDR3, is KAGVTQTPRYLIKTRGQQVTLSCSPISGHRSVSWYQQTPGQGLQFLFEYFSETQRNKGNFPGRFSGRQFSNSRSEMNVSTLELGDSALYLCASSLGLAGNNEQFFGPGTRLTVL.

The rearrangement uses TRBV29-1 and TRBJ2-3; 11 bases map to TRBD2. CDR1 SQVTM and CDR2 ANQGSEA come from the germline V gene. V shed 1 base, J shed 3 bases, and the junction held 3 bases outside the gene matches. This CDR3 is built from 15 residues. The CDR3 nucleotides are TGCAGCGTTGAAGGACTAGCGGGAAAAACAGATACGCAGTATTTT. This encodes CSVEGLAGKTDTQYF.